The 8 T cell receptor beta chains below were found in one sample sequenced in a study of CXCR3-negative and CXCR3-positive naive CD8 T cells. Broader study findings: The study found more hydrophobic TRB CDR3s in CXCR3-positive naive cells than in CXCR3-negative naive cells.

5' RACE that incorporated UMI labels was used to prepare the TRB cDNA libraries. TCRdb re-called the 5' RACE reads and shows each CDR3 protein once, DNA omitted. Reported are roughly 100,000 distinct CDR3 sequences; the ten largest clones contain more than 0.3%. These receptors lack a known antigen. The sequenced material came from naive CXCR3+ CD8+ T cells from blood. Subset denoted: CD45RO-CCR7+CD27+CD95- naive CD8+ T cells expressing CXCR3 (TNR3+). The receptor set was obtained from a human donor in good health. Some clones in this sample may be carry-over from other donors' samples.

This CDR3 is CASATAYEQYF. The V call is TRBV6-6, the J call TRBJ2-7. This CDR3 has 11 residues. Looked up from germline, CDR1 is MNHNY and CDR2 is SVGAGI (reference sequence).

CDR3 protein: CSVDLSLEGAWGYTF. The chain links TRBV29-1 to TRBJ1-2; the D gene TCRdb calls, TRBD1, cannot be checked with no DNA. The CDR3 is made up of 15 amino acids. From germline, CDR1 is SQVTM and CDR2 ANQGSEA.

The chain's CDR3 is CATSAGFGYTF. The chain combines TRBV15 with TRBJ1-2; the D call of TRBD1 rests on TCRdb alone, since no DNA is present to check it. Germline values: CDR1 LNHNV, CDR2 YYDKDF (reference sequence). The CDR3 is 11 amino acids.

The CDR3 loop reads CSVVSGTGIYEQYF. The V gene is TRBV29-1, the J gene TRBJ2-7; the D call from TCRdb, TRBD1, cannot be confirmed without DNA. This CDR3 region has 14 residues. In germline, CDR1 is SQVTM, CDR2 ANQGSEA.

The chain uses TRBV5-1 and TRBJ2-7; the TRBD1 assignment by TCRdb is unverifiable without DNA. The CDR3 spans 15 residues. Germline V gene sequence: CDR1 SGHRS, CDR2 YFSETQ. CDR3: CASSLDLGQSYEQYF. Combining the CDR3 with reference TRBV5-1 and TRBJ2-7 gives the whole variable domain KAGVTQTPRYLIKTRGQQVTLSCSPISGHRSVSWYQQTPGQGLQFLFEYFSETQRNKGNFPGRFSGRQFSNSRSEMNVSTLELGDSALYLCASSLDLGQSYEQYFGPGTRLTVT.

This sequence joins TRBV28 and TRBJ2-3; there is no DNA to check the TCRdb D call of TRBD2. Germline V lookup: CDR1 MDHEN, CDR2 SYDVKM. This CDR3 has 15 residues. CDR3: CASSLSGSIGDTQYF.

The CDR3 reads CASSPWGTDTQYF. This chain links TRBV7-2 with TRBJ2-3; TCRdb's D call, TRBD1, is unchecked because there is no DNA. The CDR3 runs 13 residues. Per the germline V gene, CDR1 is SGHTA and CDR2 is FQGNSA. Based on the CDR3 plus reference TRBV7-2 and TRBJ2-3, the full variable domain is GAGVSQSPSNKVTEKGKDVELRCDPISGHTALYWYRQSLGQGLEFLIYFQGNSAPDKSGLPSDRFSAERTGGSVSTLTIQRTQQEDSAVYLCASSPWGTDTQYFGPGTRLTVL.

The chain is built from TRBV6-5 and TRBJ2-2; checking the TCRdb D call of TRBD1 is not possible without DNA. The CDR3 spans 16 residues. The germline V gene has CDR1 MNHEY and CDR2 SVGAGI. CDR3 sequence: CASSYSTGGAGGELFF.